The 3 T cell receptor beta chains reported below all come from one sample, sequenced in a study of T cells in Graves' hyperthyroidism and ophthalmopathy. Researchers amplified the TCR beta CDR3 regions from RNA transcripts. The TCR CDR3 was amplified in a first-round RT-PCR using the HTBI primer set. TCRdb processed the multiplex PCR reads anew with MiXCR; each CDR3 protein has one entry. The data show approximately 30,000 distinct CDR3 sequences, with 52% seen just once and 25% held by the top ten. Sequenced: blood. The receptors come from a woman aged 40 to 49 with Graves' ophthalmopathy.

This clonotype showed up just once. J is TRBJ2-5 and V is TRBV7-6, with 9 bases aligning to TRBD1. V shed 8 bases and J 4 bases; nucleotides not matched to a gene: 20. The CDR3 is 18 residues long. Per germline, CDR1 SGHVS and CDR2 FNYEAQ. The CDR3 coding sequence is TGTGCCAGCCGCCGGGACAGGGCGGGCGGGAGACTTGTAGAGACCCAGTACTTC. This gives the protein CASRRDRAGGRLVETQYF.

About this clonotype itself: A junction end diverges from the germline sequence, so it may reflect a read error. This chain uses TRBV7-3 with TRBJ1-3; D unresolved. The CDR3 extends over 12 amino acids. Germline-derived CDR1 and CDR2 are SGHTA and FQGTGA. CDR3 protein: CASSQAGNTIYF. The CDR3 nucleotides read TGCGCCAGCAGCCAAGCTGGAAACACCATATATTTT.

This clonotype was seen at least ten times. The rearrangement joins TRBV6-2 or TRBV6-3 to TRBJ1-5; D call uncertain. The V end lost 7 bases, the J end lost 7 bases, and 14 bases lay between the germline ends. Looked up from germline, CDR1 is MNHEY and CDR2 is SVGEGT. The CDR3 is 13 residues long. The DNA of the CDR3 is TGTGCCAGCACCTACCTTGAAGCACAGCCCCAGCATTTT. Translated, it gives CASTYLEAQPQHF.